Listed here are 11 T cell receptor beta chains from one sample, sequenced in a study of early T cells in non-severe SARS-CoV-2 infection. TCRdb passed the 5' RACE reads through MiXCR, listing each CDR3 protein once. The sample lists 50,000 to 60,000 distinct CDR3 sequences, about 10% occurring once. The specimen comprised whole blood, sampled at baseline. Source of these receptors: an adult who was a healthcare worker with PCR-confirmed SARS-CoV-2 infection or an uninfected control (not recorded which).

The table lists this clonotype with a few counts. The V gene is TRBV19, the J gene TRBJ2-7; 12 bases fit TRBD1. There are 17 residues in the CDR3. Per germline, CDR1 LNHDA and CDR2 SQIVND (reference sequence). Trimming cost V 4 bases and J 3 bases; bases outside gene matches: 10. CDR3 region: CASSTFSGTGGNYEQYF. For the CDR3, the DNA is TGTGCCAGTAGTACCTTCTCCGGGACAGGGGGCAACTACGAGCAGTACTTC.

This clonotype occurred many times. The genes are TRBV5-1 and TRBJ1-4; no reliable D call. Germline loops: CDR1 SGHRS, CDR2 YFSETQ. V was pared by 2 bases and J by 8 bases, with 10 bases between. The CDR3 loop spans 13 amino acids. The CDR3 DNA sequence: TGCGCCAGCAGCTTTGCCCCCACGGAAAAACTGTTTTTT. Translating it yields CASSFAPTEKLFF. Supplemented by reference TRBV5-1 and TRBJ1-4, the full variable domain reads KAGVTQTPRYLIKTRGQQVTLSCSPISGHRSVSWYQQTPGQGLQFLFEYFSETQRNKGNFPGRFSGRQFSNSRSEMNVSTLELGDSALYLCASSFAPTEKLFFGSGTQLSVL.

In its sample, this clonotype was seen a few times. This chain links TRBV4-1 with TRBJ1-5; D gene ambiguous. From germline, CDR1 is MGHRA and CDR2 YSYEKL. V shed 1 base and J shed 4 bases, with 5 bases lying between them. The CDR3 runs to 13 residues. The CDR3 DNA is TGCGCCAGCAGCCAAGTTAGGAATCAGCCCCAGCATTTT. This gives the protein CASSQVRNQPQHF.

V usage is TRBV7-3 and J usage is TRBJ2-3; the D gene is possibly TRBD2 (6 bases). Trimming cost V 5 bases and J 6 bases, with 12 bases left between them. Germline loops: CDR1 SGHTA, CDR2 FQGTGA. The CDR3 spans 13 residues. CDR3 region: CASSPSGVDTQYF. The CDR3 DNA sequence: TGTGCCAGCAGCCCTTCGGGGGTGGATACGCAGTATTTT.

This clonotype came up many times. J is TRBJ2-1 and V is TRBV19, with TRBD2 matching 7 bases. The length of the CDR3 is 17 residues. After removal of 1 base from V and 3 bases from J, the junction contained 9 bases not matched to a gene. Germline V gene sequence: CDR1 LNHDA, CDR2 SQIVND (reference sequence). Here the CDR3 reads CASSIVGAGSFYNEQFF. CDR3 coding DNA: TGTGCCAGTAGTATAGTAGGAGCGGGGTCTTTCTACAATGAGCAGTTCTTC.

About this clonotype: Its ends do not fully match the called genes, so a read error is possible. This sequence joins TRBV7-9 and TRBJ1-1; D uncertain. The CDR3 totals 11 residues. Per germline, CDR1 SEHNR and CDR2 FQNEAQ (reference sequence). CDR3 DNA sequence: TGTGCCAGCAGCCCTCACACTGGAGCTTTCTTT. Translating gives CASSPHTGAFF.

This clonotype occurred many times. The chain joins TRBV11-2 to TRBJ2-3; a possible D gene is TRBD1 (5 bases). Germline V lookup: CDR1 SGHAT, CDR2 FQNNGV. V lost 2 bases and J lost 1, with 19 bases in between. The CDR3 totals 18 residues. In nucleotides, the CDR3 is TGTGCCAGCAGCTTAATGACGACAGCCGATCCTCGCACAGATACGCAGTATTTT. Protein product: CASSLMTTADPRTDTQYF.

In this sample, this clonotype turned up many times. The chain joins TRBV14 to TRBJ1-2, with 7 bases identical to TRBD1. There are 15 residues in the CDR3. CDR1 and CDR2 (germline): SGHDN, FVKESK. The V gene end was trimmed by 5 bases and the J gene end by 8 bases; junction bases not matched to a gene: 14. This CDR3 reads CASSSSPQGSGGYTF. The CDR3 nucleotides read TGTGCCAGCAGCTCATCACCACAGGGGTCGGGCGGCTACACCTTC.

This chain joins TRBV9 and TRBJ2-5; D possibly corresponds to TRBD1 (6 bases). Germline V gives CDR1 SGDLS, CDR2 YYNGEE. V was shortened by 0 bases and J by 5 bases, with 14 bases between the two germline ends. The CDR3 covers 15 residues. The CDR3 nucleotides read TGTGCCAGCAGCGTAGCAGGGGTCCCTTGGGAGACCCAGTACTTC. This translates into CASSVAGVPWETQYF.

This clonotype was picked up a small number of times. The chain uses TRBV7-6 and TRBJ1-1; 7 positions agree with TRBD1. The CDR3 contains 14 residues. Germline CDR1 reads SGHVS; CDR2 reads FNYEAQ. The J segment lost 8 bases and the V segment lost 2 bases, leaving 8 bases of the junction unmatched. CDR3 loop: CASSLFETGTEAFF. The CDR3 DNA reads TGTGCCAGCAGCTTATTCGAGACAGGGACGGAAGCTTTCTTT.

CDR3 sequence: CAINVAGGTDTQYF. In nucleotides, the CDR3 is TGTGCCATTAACGTAGCGGGGGGCACAGATACGCAGTATTTT. The chain has TRBV10-3 and TRBJ2-3, with 9 bases aligning to TRBD2. This CDR3 contains 14 residues. CDR1 and CDR2 (germline): ENHRY, SYGVKD. The V gene end was trimmed by 9 bases and the J gene end by 1 base; junction bases not matched to a gene: 5.